Listed here are 3 T cell receptor beta chains from one sample, sequenced in a study of tumor-infiltrating lymphocytes in primary liver carcinoma. Both RNA and DNA were isolated together from about 20-30 mg of bulk tissue that had not been sorted. The template, around 520 ng total RNA, yielded TCR beta cDNA made with a constant-region primer. Libraries of TCR beta came from three nested multiplex PCR rounds with slightly modified ARM-PCR. The first two PCR rounds used TRBV1-TRBV30 forward primers with a C-beta reverse primer, 9 to 10 cycles each. TCRdb processed the multiplex PCR reads anew with MiXCR; each CDR3 protein has one entry. The sample holds around 190,000 distinct CDR3 sequences; about 82% are singletons and the top ten take roughly 18%. What was sequenced was tumor tissue from primary liver carcinoma. These receptors were obtained from a man in his forties with primary liver carcinoma and hepatitis B virus infection.

V usage is TRBV4-2 and J usage is TRBJ2-1; D is uncertain. The CDR3 runs to 15 residues. Trimming stripped 3 bases from V and 8 bases from J, with 17 bases between. In germline, CDR1 is LGHNA, CDR2 YNFKEQ. CDR3 in amino acids: CASSQASEGGYEQFF. CDR3 coding DNA: TGTGCCAGCAGCCAGGCCTCGGAAGGTGGCTATGAGCAGTTCTTC.

This clonotype was seen only once. In this CDR3 the conserved last residue, phenylalanine or tryptophan, is missing, so a read error is likely. It is unclear where the CDR3 begins or ends on the DNA, so no DNA is shown, and the CDR3 is as TCRdb lists it. This sequence joins TRBV5-4 and TRBJ2-1; the table's D call of TRBD1 was not tested on the DNA. Germline CDR1 SGHNT, CDR2 YYREEE (reference sequence). The CDR3 extends over 15 residues, inclusive of both ends. The CDR3 here is CASSLVGQGYNERFV.

This clonotype was seen a few times. Possible read error: a much larger clone is one base away. The chain uses TRBV4-3 and TRBJ1-1, with D hard to call. This CDR3 is 14 amino acids long. Germline CDR1 and CDR2: LGHNA and YSLEER. The CDR3 protein is CASSQDTKNIEAFF. In DNA, the CDR3 is TGCGCCAGCAGCCAAGATACTAAGAACATTGAAGCTTTCTTT.